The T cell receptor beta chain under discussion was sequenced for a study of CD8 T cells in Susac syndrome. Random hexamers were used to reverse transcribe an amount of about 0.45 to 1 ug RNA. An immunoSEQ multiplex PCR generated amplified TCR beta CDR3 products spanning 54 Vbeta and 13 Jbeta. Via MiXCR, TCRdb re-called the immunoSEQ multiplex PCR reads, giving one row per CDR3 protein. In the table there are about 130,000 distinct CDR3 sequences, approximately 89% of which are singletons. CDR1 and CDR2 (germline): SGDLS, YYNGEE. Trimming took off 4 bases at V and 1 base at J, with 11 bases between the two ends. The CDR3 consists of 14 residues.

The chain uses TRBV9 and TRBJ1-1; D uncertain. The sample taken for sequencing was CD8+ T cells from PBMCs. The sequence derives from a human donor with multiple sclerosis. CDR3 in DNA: TGTGCCAGCAGCCAAGAGTGGGGGAACACTGAAGCTTTCTTT. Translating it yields CASSQEWGNTEAFF.